The sequence of this TCR beta chain was determined in a study of CD8 T cells in Susac syndrome. Trimming took 7 bases from V and 0 from J; bases not matched to a gene: 4. Per the germline V gene, CDR1 is SNHLY and CDR2 is FYNNEI. The CDR3 covers 15 residues. The RNA, about 0.5 to 1 ug, was put through reverse transcription using random hexamers. MiXCR was run by TCRdb on the immunoSEQ multiplex PCR reads, yielding one entry per CDR3 protein. The sample comprises about 210,000 distinct CDR3 sequences, 95% of which are singletons, and 0.085% to 0.095% rests with the top ten. Sample: CD4+ T cells from PBMCs. This receptor was obtained from a human donor with multiple sclerosis. V usage is TRBV2 and J usage is TRBJ1-5; TRBD1 matches at 9 bases. As DNA, the CDR3 is TGTGCCAGCACCCGGGACAGGGCTAGCAATCAGCCCCAGCATTTT. Protein sequence: CASTRDRASNQPQHF.